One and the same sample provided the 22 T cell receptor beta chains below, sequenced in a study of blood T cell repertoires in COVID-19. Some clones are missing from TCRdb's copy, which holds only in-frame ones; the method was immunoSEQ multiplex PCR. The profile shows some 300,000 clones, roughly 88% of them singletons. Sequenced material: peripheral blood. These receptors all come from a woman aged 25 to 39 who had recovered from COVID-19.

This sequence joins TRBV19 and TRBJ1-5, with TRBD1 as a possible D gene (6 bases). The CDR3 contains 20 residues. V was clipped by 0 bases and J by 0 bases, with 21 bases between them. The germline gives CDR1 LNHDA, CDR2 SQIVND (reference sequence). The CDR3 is CASSIDTGLGSGGSNQPQHF. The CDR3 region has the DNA TGTGCCAGTAGTATAGATACAGGGTTAGGCTCGGGGGGTAGCAATCAGCCCCAGCATTTT.

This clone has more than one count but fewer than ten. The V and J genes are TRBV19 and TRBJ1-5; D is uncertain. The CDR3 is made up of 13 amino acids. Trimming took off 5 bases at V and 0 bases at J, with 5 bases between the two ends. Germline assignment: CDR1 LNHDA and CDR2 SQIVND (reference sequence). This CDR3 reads CASSPYSNQPQHF. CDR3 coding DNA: TGTGCCAGTAGTCCTTATAGCAATCAGCCCCAGCATTTT.

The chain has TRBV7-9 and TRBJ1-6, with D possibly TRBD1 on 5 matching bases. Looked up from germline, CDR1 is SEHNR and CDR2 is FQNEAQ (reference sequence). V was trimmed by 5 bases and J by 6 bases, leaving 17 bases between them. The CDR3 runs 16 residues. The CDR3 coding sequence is TGTGCCAGCAGCCCATACGGGCAGGGTGGTAATTCACCCCTCCACTTT. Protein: CASSPYGQGGNSPLHF.

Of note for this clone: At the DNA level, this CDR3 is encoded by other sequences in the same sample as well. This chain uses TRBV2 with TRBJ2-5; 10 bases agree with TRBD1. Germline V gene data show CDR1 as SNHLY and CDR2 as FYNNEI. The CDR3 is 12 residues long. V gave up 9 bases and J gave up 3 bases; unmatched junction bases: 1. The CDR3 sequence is CASGQGEETQYF. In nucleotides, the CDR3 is TGTGCCAGTGGACAGGGGGAAGAGACCCAGTACTTC.

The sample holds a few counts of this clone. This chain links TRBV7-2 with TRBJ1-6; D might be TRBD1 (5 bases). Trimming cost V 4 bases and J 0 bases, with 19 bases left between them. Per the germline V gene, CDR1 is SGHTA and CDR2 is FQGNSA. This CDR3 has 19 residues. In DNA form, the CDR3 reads TGTGCCAGCAGCTCAGGGTTGTCAAGCCCTTCCTCCTATAATTCACCCCTCCACTTT. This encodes CASSSGLSSPSSYNSPLHF.

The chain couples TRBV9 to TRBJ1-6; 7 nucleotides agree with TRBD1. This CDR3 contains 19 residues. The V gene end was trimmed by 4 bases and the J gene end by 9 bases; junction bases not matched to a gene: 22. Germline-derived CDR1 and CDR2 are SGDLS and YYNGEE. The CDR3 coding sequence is TGTGCCAGCAGCCCCCGTAGTTTTTATACAGGGGAGGATACTTCACCCCTCCACTTT. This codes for CASSPRSFYTGEDTSPLHF.

CDR3 in DNA: TGTGCCAGCAGCGTAGCGGGGGGGGCCGGGGATGGCTACGAGCAGTACTTC. It codes for CASSVAGGAGDGYEQYF. This rearrangement joins TRBV9 to TRBJ2-7; 8 bases align to TRBD2. The V and J ends lost 0 bases and 3 bases, in that order; junction bases with no gene match: 11. Germline CDR1 SGDLS, CDR2 YYNGEE. The CDR3 has 17 amino acids.

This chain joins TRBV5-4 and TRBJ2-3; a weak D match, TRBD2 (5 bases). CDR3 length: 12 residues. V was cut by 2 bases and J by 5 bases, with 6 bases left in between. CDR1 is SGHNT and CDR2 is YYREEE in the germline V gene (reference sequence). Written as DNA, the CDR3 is TGTGCCAGCAGCTTTGGAGGAGATACGCAGTATTTT. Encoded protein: CASSFGGDTQYF.

The CDR3 sequence is CASSPLAGGLTDTQYF. The CDR3 nucleotides are TGTGCCAGCAGTCCACTAGCGGGGGGGCTTACAGATACGCAGTATTTT. The V call is TRBV7-9, the J call TRBJ2-3; 13 positions match TRBD2. The CDR3 spans 16 residues. The V gene end was trimmed by 6 bases and the J gene end by 3 bases; junction bases not matched to a gene: 6. CDR1 and CDR2 from the germline V gene are SEHNR and FQNEAQ (reference sequence).

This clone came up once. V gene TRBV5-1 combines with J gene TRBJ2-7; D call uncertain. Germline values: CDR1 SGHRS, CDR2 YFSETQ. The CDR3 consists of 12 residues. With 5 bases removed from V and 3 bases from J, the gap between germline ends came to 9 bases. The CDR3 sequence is CASREQNYEQYF. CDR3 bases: TGCGCCAGCAGGGAACAGAACTACGAGCAGTACTTC.

The CDR3 bases are TGCAGCGTTGAAGCAGGGGGCCAGGAAAAACTGTTTTTT. Translated, it gives CSVEAGGQEKLFF. The chain links TRBV29-1 to TRBJ1-4, with 8 bases lining up with TRBD1. V gave up 1 base and J gave up 8 bases; unmatched junction bases: 3. Germline loops: CDR1 SQVTM, CDR2 ANQGSEA. The CDR3 is 13 residues long.

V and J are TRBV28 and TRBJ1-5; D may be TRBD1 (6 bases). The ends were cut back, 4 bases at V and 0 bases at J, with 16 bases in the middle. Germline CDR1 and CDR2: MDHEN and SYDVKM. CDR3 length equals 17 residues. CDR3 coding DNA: TGTGCCAGCAGTTCGATGGACAGCCCTTATAGCAATCAGCCCCAGCATTTT. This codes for CASSSMDSPYSNQPQHF.

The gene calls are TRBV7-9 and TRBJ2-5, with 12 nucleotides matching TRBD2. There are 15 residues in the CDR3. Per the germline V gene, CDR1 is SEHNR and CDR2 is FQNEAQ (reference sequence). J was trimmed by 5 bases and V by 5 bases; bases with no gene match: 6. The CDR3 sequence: CASSVGGTSGETQYF. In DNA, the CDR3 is TGTGCCAGCAGCGTAGGAGGGACTAGCGGGGAGACCCAGTACTTC.

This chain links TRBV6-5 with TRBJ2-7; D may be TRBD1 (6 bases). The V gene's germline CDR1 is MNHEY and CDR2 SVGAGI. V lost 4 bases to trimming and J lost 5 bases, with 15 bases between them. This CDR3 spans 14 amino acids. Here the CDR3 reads CASSSLRGEDEQYF. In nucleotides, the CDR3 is TGTGCCAGCAGTTCCCTCAGGGGAGAGGACGAGCAGTACTTC.

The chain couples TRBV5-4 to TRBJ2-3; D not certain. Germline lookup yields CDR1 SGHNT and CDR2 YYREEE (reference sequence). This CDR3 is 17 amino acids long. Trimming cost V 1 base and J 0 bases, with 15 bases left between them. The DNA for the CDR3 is TGTGCCAGCAGCTTGTTTGGTGGAGTCTCTAGCACAGATACGCAGTATTTT. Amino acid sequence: CASSLFGGVSSTDTQYF.

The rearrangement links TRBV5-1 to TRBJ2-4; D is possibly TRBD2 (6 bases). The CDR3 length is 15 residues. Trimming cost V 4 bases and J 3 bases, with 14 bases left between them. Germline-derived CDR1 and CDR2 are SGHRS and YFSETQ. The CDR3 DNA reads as TGCGCCAGCAGCACAGGCGCGGGGCGCAAAAACATTCAGTACTTC. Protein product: CASSTGAGRKNIQYF.

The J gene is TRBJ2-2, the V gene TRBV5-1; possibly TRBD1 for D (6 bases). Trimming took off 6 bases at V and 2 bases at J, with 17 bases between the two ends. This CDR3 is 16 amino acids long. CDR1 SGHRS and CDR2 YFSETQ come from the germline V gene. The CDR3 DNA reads TGCGCCAGCACCTTAGAGCCGGGACATAACACCGGGGAGCTGTTTTTT. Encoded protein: CASTLEPGHNTGELFF.

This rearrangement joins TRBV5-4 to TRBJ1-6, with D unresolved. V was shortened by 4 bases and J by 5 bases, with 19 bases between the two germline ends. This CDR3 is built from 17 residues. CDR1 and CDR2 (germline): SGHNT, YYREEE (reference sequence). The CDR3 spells CASSIGSGSVNNSPLHF. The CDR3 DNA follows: TGTGCCAGCAGCATCGGATCAGGTTCGGTCAATAATTCACCCCTCCACTTT.

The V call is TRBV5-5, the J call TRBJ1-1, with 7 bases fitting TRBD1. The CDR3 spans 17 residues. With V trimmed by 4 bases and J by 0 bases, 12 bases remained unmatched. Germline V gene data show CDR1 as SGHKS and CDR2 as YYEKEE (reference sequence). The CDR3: CASSHTQGGYMNTEAFF. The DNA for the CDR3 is TGTGCCAGCAGCCATACTCAGGGGGGTTATATGAACACTGAAGCTTTCTTT.

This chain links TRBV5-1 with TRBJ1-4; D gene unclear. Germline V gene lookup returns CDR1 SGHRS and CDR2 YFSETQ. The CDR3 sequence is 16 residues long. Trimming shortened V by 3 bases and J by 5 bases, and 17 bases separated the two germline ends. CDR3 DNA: TGCGCCAGCAGCTCTTCACCGGGTCGCAAAAATGAAAAACTGTTTTTT. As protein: CASSSSPGRKNEKLFF.

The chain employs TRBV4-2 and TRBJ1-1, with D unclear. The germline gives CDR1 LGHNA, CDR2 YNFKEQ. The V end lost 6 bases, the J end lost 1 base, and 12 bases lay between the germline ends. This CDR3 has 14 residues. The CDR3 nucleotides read TGTGCCAGCAGTCGTACCACACAGAACACTGAAGCTTTCTTT. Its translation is CASSRTTQNTEAFF.

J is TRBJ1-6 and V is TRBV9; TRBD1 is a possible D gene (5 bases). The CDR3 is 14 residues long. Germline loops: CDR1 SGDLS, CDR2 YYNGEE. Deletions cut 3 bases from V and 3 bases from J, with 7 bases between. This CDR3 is CASSADNYNSPLHF. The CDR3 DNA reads TGTGCCAGCAGCGCGGACAACTATAATTCACCCCTCCACTTT.